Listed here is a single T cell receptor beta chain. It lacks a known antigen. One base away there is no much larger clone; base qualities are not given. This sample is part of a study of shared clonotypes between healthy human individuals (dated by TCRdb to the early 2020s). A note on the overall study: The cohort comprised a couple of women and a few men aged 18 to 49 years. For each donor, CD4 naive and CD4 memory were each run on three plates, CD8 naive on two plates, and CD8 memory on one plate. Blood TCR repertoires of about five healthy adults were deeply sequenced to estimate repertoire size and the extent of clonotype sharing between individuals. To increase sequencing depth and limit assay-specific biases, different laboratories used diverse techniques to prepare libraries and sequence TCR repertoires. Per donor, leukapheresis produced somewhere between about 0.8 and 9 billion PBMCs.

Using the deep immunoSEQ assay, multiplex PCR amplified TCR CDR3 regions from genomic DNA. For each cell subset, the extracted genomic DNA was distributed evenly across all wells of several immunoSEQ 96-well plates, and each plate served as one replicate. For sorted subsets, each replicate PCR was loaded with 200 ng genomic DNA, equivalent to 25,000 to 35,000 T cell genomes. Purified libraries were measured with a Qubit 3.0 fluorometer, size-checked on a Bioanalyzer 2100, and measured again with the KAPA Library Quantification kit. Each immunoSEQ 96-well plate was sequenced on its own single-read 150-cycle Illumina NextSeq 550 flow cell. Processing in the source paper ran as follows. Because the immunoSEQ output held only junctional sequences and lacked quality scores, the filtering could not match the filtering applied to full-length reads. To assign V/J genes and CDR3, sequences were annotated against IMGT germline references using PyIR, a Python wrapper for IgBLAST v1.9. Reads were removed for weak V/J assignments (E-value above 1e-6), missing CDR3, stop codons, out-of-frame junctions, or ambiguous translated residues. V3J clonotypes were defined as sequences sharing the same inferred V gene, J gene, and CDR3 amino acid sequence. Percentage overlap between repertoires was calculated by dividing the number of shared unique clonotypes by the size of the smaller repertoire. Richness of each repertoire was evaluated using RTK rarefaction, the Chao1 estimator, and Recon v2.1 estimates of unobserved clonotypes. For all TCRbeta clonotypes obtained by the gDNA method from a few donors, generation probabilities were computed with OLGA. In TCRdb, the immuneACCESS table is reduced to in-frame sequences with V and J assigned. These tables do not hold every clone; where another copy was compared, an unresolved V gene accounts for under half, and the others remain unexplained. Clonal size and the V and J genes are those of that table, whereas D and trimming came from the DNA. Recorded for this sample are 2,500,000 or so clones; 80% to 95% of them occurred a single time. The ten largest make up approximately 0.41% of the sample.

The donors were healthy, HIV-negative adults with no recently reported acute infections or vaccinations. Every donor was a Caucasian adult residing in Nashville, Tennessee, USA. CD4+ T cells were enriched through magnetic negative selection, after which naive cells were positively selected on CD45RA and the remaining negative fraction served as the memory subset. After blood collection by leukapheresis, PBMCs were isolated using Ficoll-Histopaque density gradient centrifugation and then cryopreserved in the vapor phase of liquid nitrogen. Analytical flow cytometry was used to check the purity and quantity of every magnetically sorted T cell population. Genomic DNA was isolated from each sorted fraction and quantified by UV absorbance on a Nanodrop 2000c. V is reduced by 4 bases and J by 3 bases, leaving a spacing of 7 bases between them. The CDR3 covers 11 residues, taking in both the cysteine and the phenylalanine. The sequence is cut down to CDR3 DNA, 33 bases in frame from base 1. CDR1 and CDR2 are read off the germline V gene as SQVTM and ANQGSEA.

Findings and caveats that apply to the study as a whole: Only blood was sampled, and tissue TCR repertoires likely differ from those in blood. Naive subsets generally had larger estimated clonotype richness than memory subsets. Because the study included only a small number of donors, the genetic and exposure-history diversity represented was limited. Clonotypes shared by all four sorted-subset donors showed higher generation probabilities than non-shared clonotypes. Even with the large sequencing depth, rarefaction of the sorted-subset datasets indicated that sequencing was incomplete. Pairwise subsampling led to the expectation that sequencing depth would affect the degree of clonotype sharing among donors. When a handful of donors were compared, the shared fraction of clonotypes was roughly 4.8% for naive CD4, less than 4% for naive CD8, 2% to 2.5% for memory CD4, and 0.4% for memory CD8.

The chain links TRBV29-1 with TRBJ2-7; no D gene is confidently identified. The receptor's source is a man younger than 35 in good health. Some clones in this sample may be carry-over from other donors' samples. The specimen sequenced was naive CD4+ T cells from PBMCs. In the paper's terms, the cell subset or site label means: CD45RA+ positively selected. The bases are TGCAGCGTTGGACACCTCTACGAGCAGTACTTC. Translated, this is CSVGHLYEQYF.